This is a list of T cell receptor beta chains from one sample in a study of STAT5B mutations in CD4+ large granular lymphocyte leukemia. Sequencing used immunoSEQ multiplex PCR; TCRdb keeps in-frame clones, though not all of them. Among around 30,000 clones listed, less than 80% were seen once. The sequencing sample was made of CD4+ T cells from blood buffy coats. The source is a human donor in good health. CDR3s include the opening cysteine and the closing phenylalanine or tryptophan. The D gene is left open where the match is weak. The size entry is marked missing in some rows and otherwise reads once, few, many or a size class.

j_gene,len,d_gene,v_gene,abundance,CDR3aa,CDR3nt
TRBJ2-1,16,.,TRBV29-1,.,CSAEGVGGLAYNEQFF,TGCAGCGCTGAGGGGGTGGGGGGTCTGGCCTACAATGAGCAGTTCTTC
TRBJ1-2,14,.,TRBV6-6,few,CASSYSRGGGGYTF,TGTGCCAGCAGTTACTCGAGGGGGGGAGGCGGCTACACCTTC
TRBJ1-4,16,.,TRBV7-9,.,CASSLALRQAGEKLFF,TGTGCCAGCAGCTTAGCCCTCAGGCAGGCAGGTGAAAAACTGTTTTTT
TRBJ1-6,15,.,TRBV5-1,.,CASSSGFPGNSPLHF,TGCGCCAGCAGCTCCGGGTTCCCGGGCAATTCACCCCTCCACTTT
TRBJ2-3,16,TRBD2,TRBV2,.,CASRVTSGRASDTQYF,TGTGCCAGCAGAGTAACTAGCGGGAGGGCGAGTGATACGCAGTATTTT
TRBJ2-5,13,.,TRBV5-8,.,CASSLRSGETQYF,TGTGCCAGCAGCTTAAGGTCCGGAGAGACCCAGTACTTC
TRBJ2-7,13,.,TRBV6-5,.,CASRVDDSYEQYF,TGTGCCAGCAGGGTTGATGACAGCTACGAGCAGTACTTC
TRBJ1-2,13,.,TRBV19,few,CASSTRDSGGYTF,TGTGCCAGTAGTACCCGGGACTCAGGTGGCTACACCTTC
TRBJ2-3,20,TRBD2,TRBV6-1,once,CASSEGLRPSGGKPPHTQYF,TGTGCCAGCAGTGAGGGCCTTCGGCCTAGCGGGGGGAAACCGCCGCATACGCAGTATTTT
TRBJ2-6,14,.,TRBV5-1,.,CASSLGSGANVLTF,TGCGCCAGCAGCTTGGGTTCTGGGGCCAACGTCCTGACTTTC
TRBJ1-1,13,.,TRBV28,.,CASRRLTGTEAFF,TGTGCCAGCAGACGCCTCACAGGGACTGAAGCTTTCTTT
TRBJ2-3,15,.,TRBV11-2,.,CASSFHLSVSDTQYF,TGTGCCAGCAGCTTTCACCTCTCCGTATCGGATACGCAGTATTTT
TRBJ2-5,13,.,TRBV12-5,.,CASGPPTEETQYF,TGTGCTAGTGGTCCTCCGACCGAAGAGACCCAGTACTTC
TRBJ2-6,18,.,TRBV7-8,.,CASSNASYPQSRANVLTF,TGTGCCAGCAGCAACGCTAGTTACCCACAAAGTCGGGCCAACGTCCTGACTTTC
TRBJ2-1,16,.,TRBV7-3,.,CASSTQGGTAGPEQFF,TGTGCCAGCAGCACCCAGGGGGGTACAGCGGGCCCTGAGCAGTTCTTC
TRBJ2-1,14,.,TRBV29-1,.,CSVRSGPSYNEQFF,TGCAGCGTCCGAAGCGGGCCGTCCTACAATGAGCAGTTCTTC
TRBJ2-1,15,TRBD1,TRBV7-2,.,CASSRDRGSYNEQFF,TGTGCCAGCAGCCGTGACAGGGGTTCCTACAATGAGCAGTTCTTC
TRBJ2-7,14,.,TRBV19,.,CASSISRVAYEQYF,TGTGCCAGTAGTATATCCAGGGTGGCCTACGAGCAGTACTTC
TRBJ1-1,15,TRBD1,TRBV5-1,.,CASSFRDRVGGEAFF,TGCGCCAGCAGCTTCCGGGACAGGGTTGGAGGTGAAGCTTTCTTT
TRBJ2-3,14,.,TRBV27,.,CASRPGRNTDTQYF,TGTGCCAGCAGGCCGGGACGGAACACAGATACGCAGTATTTT
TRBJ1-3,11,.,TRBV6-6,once,CASSPENTIYF,TGTGCCAGCTCCCCCGAAAACACCATATATTTT
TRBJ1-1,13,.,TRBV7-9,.,CASSSEVNTEAFF,TGTGCCAGCAGTTCCGAAGTGAACACTGAAGCTTTCTTT
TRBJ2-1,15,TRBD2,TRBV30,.,CAWSGTSGSMYEQFF,TGTGCCTGGAGTGGAACTAGCGGGTCTATGTATGAGCAGTTCTTC
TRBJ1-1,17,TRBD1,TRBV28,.,CASSLTGTGTLDTEAFF,TGTGCCAGCAGTTTAACAGGGACAGGGACGTTGGACACTGAAGCTTTCTTT
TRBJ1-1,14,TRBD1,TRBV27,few,CASSKDRVNTEAFF,TGTGCCAGCAGCAAAGACAGGGTGAACACTGAAGCTTTCTTT
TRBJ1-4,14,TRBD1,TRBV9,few,CASSATGGYEKLFF,TGTGCCAGCAGCGCTACAGGGGGCTATGAAAAACTGTTTTTT
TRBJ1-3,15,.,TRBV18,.,CASSPGEGSGNTIYF,TGTGCCAGCTCACCAGGCGAGGGATCAGGAAACACCATATATTTT
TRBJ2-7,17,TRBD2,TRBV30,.,CAWSPPSGRASSYEQYF,TGTGCCTGGAGTCCGCCTAGCGGGAGGGCCTCTTCCTACGAGCAGTACTTC
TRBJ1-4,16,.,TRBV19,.,CASSIGVARRNEKLFF,TGTGCCAGTAGTATCGGGGTGGCCAGGAGGAATGAAAAACTGTTTTTT
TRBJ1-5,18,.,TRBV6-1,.,CASSEYYSDFGSDQPQHF,TGTGCCAGCAGTGAATACTACAGTGATTTCGGATCCGATCAGCCCCAGCATTTT
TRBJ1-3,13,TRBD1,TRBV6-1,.,CASSEDRGNTIYF,TGTGCCAGCAGTGAGGACAGGGGAAACACCATATATTTT
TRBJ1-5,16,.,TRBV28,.,CASSLLSMASLEPQHF,TGTGCCAGCAGTTTATTGTCGATGGCATCCTTAGAGCCCCAGCATTTT
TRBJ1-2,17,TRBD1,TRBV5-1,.,CASSQTGASGYTSGYTF,TGCGCCAGCAGCCAGACAGGGGCCAGCGGGTACACTAGTGGCTACACCTTC
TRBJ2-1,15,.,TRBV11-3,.,CASSLDRGTYNEQFF,TGTGCCAGCAGCTTAGATAGGGGGACCTACAATGAGCAGTTCTTC
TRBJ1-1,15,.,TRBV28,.,CASSLMAAGNTEAFF,TGTGCCAGCAGTTTAATGGCGGCAGGAAACACTGAAGCTTTCTTT
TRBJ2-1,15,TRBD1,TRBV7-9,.,CASSVEDRVIDEQFF,TGTGCCAGCAGCGTCGAGGACAGGGTTATAGATGAGCAGTTCTTC
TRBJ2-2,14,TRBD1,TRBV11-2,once,CASSSQGATGELFF,TGTGCCAGCAGCTCACAGGGGGCCACCGGGGAGCTGTTTTTT
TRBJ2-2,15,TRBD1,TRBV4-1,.,CASSRGQGYTGELFF,TGCGCCAGCAGCAGGGGACAGGGCTACACCGGGGAGCTGTTTTTT
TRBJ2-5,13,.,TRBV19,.,CASSGETRGTQYF,TGTGCCAGTAGTGGGGAAACGCGGGGGACCCAGTACTTC
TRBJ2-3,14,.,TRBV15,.,CATSRDWRGQEQYF,TGTGCCACCAGCAGAGATTGGAGAGGCCAAGAGCAGTATTTT
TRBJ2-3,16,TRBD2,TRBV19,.,CASSIASGGFTDTQYF,TGTGCCAGTAGTATCGCTAGCGGGGGTTTCACAGATACGCAGTATTTT
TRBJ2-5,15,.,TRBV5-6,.,CASSLSGAGLETQYF,TGTGCCAGCAGCTTGTCAGGTGCAGGTCTGGAGACCCAGTACTTC
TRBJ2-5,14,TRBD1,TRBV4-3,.,CASSRDRGEETQYF,TGCGCCAGCAGCCGAGACAGGGGGGAGGAGACCCAGTACTTC
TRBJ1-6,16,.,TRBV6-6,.,CASGDSRSSYNSPLHF,TGTGCCAGCGGGGACTCCCGGAGCTCCTATAATTCACCCCTCCACTTT
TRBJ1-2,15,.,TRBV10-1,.,CASSESIGAWYGYTF,TGCGCCAGCAGTGAGTCGATTGGGGCTTGGTATGGCTACACCTTC
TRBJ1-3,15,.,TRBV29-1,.,CSAGLGGVSGNTIYF,TGCAGCGCTGGCCTTGGGGGGGTTTCTGGAAACACCATATATTTT
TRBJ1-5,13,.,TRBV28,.,CASSFHAGEPQHF,TGTGCCAGCAGTTTCCACGCCGGTGAGCCCCAGCATTTT
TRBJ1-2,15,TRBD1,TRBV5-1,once,CASSLETGLGGGYTF,TGCGCCAGCAGCCTAGAGACAGGGCTTGGAGGCGGCTACACCTTC
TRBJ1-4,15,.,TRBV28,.,CASSSRPRSNEKLFF,TGTGCCAGCAGTTCCCGACCGCGTTCGAATGAAAAACTGTTTTTT
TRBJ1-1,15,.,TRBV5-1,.,CASSLGGMRNTEAFF,TGCGCCAGCAGCTTAGGAGGGATGCGTAACACTGAAGCTTTCTTT
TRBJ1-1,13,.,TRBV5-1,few,CASQLDRNTEAFF,TGCGCCAGCCAACTGGACAGGAACACTGAAGCTTTCTTT
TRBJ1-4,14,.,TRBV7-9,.,CASSSRQLNEKLFF,TGTGCCAGCAGCTCCCGGCAGCTTAATGAAAAACTGTTTTTT
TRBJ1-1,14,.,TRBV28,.,CASSRIGWGRRTFF,TGTGCCAGCAGTAGAATAGGTTGGGGAAGGAGAACTTTCTTT
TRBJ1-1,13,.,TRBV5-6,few,CASSAGRGTEAFF,TGTGCCAGCAGCGCCGGTCGAGGCACTGAAGCTTTCTTT
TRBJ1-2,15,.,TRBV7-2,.,CASSFPPAGNYGYTF,TGTGCCAGCAGCTTTCCCCCGGCGGGCAACTATGGCTACACCTTC